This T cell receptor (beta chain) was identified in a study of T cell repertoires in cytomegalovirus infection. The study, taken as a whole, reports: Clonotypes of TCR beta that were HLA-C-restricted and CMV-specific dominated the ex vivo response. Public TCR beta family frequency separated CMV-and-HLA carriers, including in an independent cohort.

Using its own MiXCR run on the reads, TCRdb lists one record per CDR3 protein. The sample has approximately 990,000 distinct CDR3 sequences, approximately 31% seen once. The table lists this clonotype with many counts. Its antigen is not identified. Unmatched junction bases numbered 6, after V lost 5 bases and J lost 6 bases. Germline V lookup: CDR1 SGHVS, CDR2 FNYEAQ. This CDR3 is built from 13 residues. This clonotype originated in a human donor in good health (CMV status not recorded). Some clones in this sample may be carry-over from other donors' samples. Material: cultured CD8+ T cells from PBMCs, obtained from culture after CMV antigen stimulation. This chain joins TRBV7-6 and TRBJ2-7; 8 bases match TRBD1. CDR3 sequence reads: CASSHKTGGEQYF. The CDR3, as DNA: TGTGCCAGCAGCCATAAAACAGGGGGCGAGCAGTACTTC.